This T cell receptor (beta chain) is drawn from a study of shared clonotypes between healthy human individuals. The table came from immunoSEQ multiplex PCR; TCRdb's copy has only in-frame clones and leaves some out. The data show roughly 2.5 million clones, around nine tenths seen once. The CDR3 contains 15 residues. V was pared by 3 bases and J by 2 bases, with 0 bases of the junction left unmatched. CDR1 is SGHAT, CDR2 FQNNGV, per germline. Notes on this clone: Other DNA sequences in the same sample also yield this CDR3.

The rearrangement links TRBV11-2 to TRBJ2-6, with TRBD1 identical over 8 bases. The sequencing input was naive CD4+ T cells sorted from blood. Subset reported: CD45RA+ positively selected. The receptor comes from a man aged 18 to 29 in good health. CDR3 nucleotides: TGTGCCAGCAGCTTGACAGGGGCTGGGGCCAACGTCCTGACTTTC. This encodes CASSLTGAGANVLTF.